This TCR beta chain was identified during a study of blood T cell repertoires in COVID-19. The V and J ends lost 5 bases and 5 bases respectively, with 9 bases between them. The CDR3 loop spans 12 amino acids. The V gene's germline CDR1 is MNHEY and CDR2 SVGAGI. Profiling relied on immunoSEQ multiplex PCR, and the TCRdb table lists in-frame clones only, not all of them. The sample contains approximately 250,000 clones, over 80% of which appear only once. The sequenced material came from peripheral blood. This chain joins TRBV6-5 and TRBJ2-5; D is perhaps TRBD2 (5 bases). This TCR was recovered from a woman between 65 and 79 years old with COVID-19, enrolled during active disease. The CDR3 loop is CASSRTRETQYF. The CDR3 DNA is TGTGCCAGCAGTAGGACTCGGGAGACCCAGTACTTC.